Each of the 22 T cell receptor beta chains below was sequenced from the same sample in a study of identical twins. TCRdb independently ran MiXCR on the 5' RACE reads; one entry per CDR3 protein. The sample holds roughly 240,000 distinct CDR3 sequences, around 6.6% seen once. The same specimen was also included in a second study, on yellow fever vaccine responses in identical twins.

The sample consisted of memory (CD45RO+) T cells sorted from blood. The receptors here all came from a woman younger than 30 in good health.

The V call is TRBV7-8, the J call TRBJ2-1, with 7 positions matching TRBD1. With 2 bases clipped from V and 5 bases from J, the junction kept 9 bases outside the gene matches. The germline gives CDR1 SGHVS, CDR2 FQNEAQ. The CDR3 totals 16 residues. The CDR3 sequence: CASSLFGSGGNNEQFF. CDR3 bases: TGTGCCAGCAGCTTATTTGGGTCAGGGGGTAACAATGAGCAGTTCTTC. The full variable domain, with the rest looked up from reference TRBV7-8 and TRBJ2-1, is GAGVSQSPRYKVAKRGQDVALRCDPISGHVSLFWYQQALGQGPEFLTYFQNEAQLDKSGLPSDRFFAERPEGSVSTLKIQRTQQEDSAVYLCASSLFGSGGNNEQFFGPGTRLTVL.

The genes are TRBV20-1 and TRBJ2-1, with TRBD2 matching 11 bases. Trimming cost V 1 base and J 4 bases; bases outside gene matches: 3. CDR1 and CDR2 from the germline V gene are DFQATT and SNEGSKA (reference sequence). This CDR3 has 15 residues. The CDR3 spells CSARGVAGGYNEQFF. The CDR3 coding sequence is TGCAGTGCTAGAGGCGTAGCGGGAGGGTACAATGAGCAGTTCTTC.

The chain links TRBV10-1 to TRBJ2-3; the match to TRBD1 covers 9 bases. CDR1 WNHNN and CDR2 SYGVQD come from the germline V gene (reference sequence). Trimming took 5 bases from V and 5 from J; bases not matched to a gene: 5. The CDR3 has 14 residues. The CDR3 region is CASSPGQGVDTQYF. CDR3 nucleotide sequence: TGCGCCAGCAGTCCGGGACAGGGTGTAGATACGCAGTATTTT.

This chain connects TRBV2 to TRBJ2-7, with 10 bases matching TRBD1. J lost 2 bases, V lost 7 bases, and 5 bases had no gene match. This CDR3 has 14 residues. Germline CDR1 SNHLY, CDR2 FYNNEI. This chain's CDR3 is CASKGGTGAYEQYF. CDR3 DNA sequence: TGTGCCAGCAAAGGGGGGACAGGGGCCTACGAGCAGTACTTC.

The sample holds a few counts of this clonotype. This rearrangement joins TRBV20-1 to TRBJ2-1; 9 nucleotides line up with TRBD1. This CDR3 is built from 14 residues. Germline V gene data show CDR1 as DFQATT and CDR2 as SNEGSKA (reference sequence). Trimming took 5 bases from V and 8 from J; bases not matched to a gene: 10. For the CDR3, the DNA is TGCAGTGCTGATAAACCGGGACAGGGACATGAGCAGTTCTTC. Protein product: CSADKPGQGHEQFF.

This clonotype came up many times. This chain uses TRBV5-1 with TRBJ1-6; tentative D call: TRBD1 (5 bases). Per germline, CDR1 SGHRS and CDR2 YFSETQ. Between the trimmed V and J ends, which lost 0 bases and 7 bases, there was a span of 11 bases. This CDR3 region has 15 residues. The CDR3, as DNA: TGCGCCAGCAGCTTGGTCGGGGGTGCGAATTCACCCCTCCACTTT. This translates into CASSLVGGANSPLHF.

This clonotype was observed at least ten times. The V call is TRBV5-5, the J call TRBJ1-1; D is uncertain. Per the germline V gene, CDR1 is SGHKS and CDR2 is YYEKEE (reference sequence). The germline V and J ends were trimmed by 0 bases and 1 base, with 7 bases remaining between them. The CDR3 has 14 amino acids. CDR3 amino acids: CASSLAGPNTEAFF. The CDR3 DNA follows: TGTGCCAGCAGCTTGGCTGGCCCGAACACTGAAGCTTTCTTT.

This clonotype was counted many times. V and J are TRBV12-3 or TRBV12-4 and TRBJ2-5; 8 nucleotides match TRBD2. The ends lost 2 bases at V and 10 bases at J; junction bases unmatched: 9. The CDR3 runs 14 residues. The CDR3 spells CASSLSGRWGGQYF. CDR3 sequence (DNA): TGTGCCAGCAGTTTAAGCGGGAGATGGGGGGGCCAGTACTTC.

In regard to this clonotype: An end of the junction does not agree with germline; a read error may underlie this. V gene TRBV5-6 combines with J gene TRBJ1-4; TRBD1 matches 7 bases. CDR3 size: 17 residues. Germline V gene data show CDR1 as SGHDT and CDR2 as YYEEEE. This CDR3 reads CASSLISSTGSFERLFF. DNA for the CDR3: TGTGCCAGCAGCTTGATAAGTTCGACAGGGAGTTTTGAAAGACTGTTTTTT.

The chain uses TRBV20-1 and TRBJ1-6, with D perhaps TRBD1 (5 bases). Trimming removed 6 bases from V and 7 bases from J, with 19 bases in between. Germline V gene data show CDR1 as DFQATT and CDR2 as SNEGSKA (reference sequence). The CDR3 contains 15 residues. This chain's CDR3 is CSAPDGGHVNSPLHF. The CDR3 DNA follows: TGCAGTGCCCCGGACGGGGGTCACGTAAATTCACCCCTCCACTTT.

This clonotype was seen at least ten times. The V and J genes are TRBV7-9 and TRBJ1-1, with D uncertain. Germline V gene lookup returns CDR1 SEHNR and CDR2 FQNEAQ (reference sequence). There are 12 residues in the CDR3. Trimming pared 5 bases from V and 5 bases from J, leaving 9 bases between. CDR3 in DNA: TGTGCCAGCAGCAAAAGTCGGACTGAAGCTTTCTTT. Protein: CASSKSRTEAFF.

The V and J genes are TRBV5-1 and TRBJ2-1, with D perhaps TRBD1 (5 bases). V was pared by 3 bases and J by 9 bases, with 19 bases between. The CDR3 is 15 amino acids. The germline V gene has CDR1 SGHRS and CDR2 YFSETQ. CDR3 DNA sequence: TGCGCCAGCAGCTCCGACAGCCCGTCGAAGGTTGAGCAGTTCTTC. Its protein product is CASSSDSPSKVEQFF.

The V call is TRBV6-5, the J call TRBJ2-7; no definite D call. The germline V and J ends were trimmed by 6 bases and 0 bases, with 6 bases remaining between them. The CDR3 runs to 12 residues. In germline, CDR1 is MNHEY, CDR2 SVGAGI. CDR3 sequence: CASRGISYEQYF. In DNA form, the CDR3 reads TGTGCCAGCAGGGGTATCTCCTACGAGCAGTACTTC.

This clonotype was counted many times. This sequence joins TRBV12-3 or TRBV12-4 and TRBJ1-5, with a tentative D call TRBD1 (5 bases). Trimming cost V 5 bases and J 3 bases, with 17 bases left between them. This CDR3 contains 16 residues. CDR3 in amino acids: CASSNPGAGVNQPQHF. The CDR3 DNA reads TGTGCCAGCAGTAACCCCGGGGCGGGGGTCAATCAGCCCCAGCATTTT.

The J gene is TRBJ1-5, the V gene TRBV12-3 or TRBV12-4; D remains ambiguous. The ends were cut back, 1 base at V and 0 bases at J, with 13 bases in the middle. This CDR3 has 17 residues. The CDR3: CASSLVVPGYSNQPQHF. The CDR3 coding sequence is TGTGCCAGCAGTTTAGTGGTCCCCGGCTATAGCAATCAGCCCCAGCATTTT.

This clonotype was seen at least ten times. The gene calls are TRBV10-3 and TRBJ1-5; weak D call: TRBD1 (6 bases). The ends were cut back, 9 bases at V and 0 bases at J, with 9 bases in the middle. CDR1 and CDR2 from the germline V gene are ENHRY and SYGVKD. CDR3 length: 13 amino acids. The CDR3 region has the DNA TGTGCCATAGGACAGCTTAGCAATCAGCCCCAGCATTTT. Translated, it gives CAIGQLSNQPQHF.

This clonotype was seen many times. This chain uses TRBV18 with TRBJ2-7; 7 bases are shared with TRBD1. V lost 6 bases, J lost 2 bases, and 13 bases stayed unmatched. Germline V gene sequence: CDR1 KGHSH, CDR2 LQKENI. This CDR3 is 16 amino acids long. The CDR3 loop reads CASSPGVKGQTYEQYF. In DNA form, the CDR3 reads TGTGCCAGCTCTCCTGGGGTGAAGGGACAGACCTACGAGCAGTACTTC.

There are many counts of this clonotype. The genes are TRBV4-1 and TRBJ1-4; D remains unclear. The CDR3 totals 16 residues. Trimming removed 1 base from V and 4 bases from J, with 13 bases in between. Per the germline V gene, CDR1 is MGHRA and CDR2 is YSYEKL. CDR3 nucleotides: TGCGCCAGCAGCCAAGCCCAAAGAGGCAGTAATGAAAAACTGTTTTTT. It is translated as CASSQAQRGSNEKLFF.

This chain uses TRBV20-1 with TRBJ2-1; TRBD2 might be the D (6 bases). The V and J ends lost 0 bases and 5 bases respectively, with 14 bases between them. The CDR3 has 15 amino acids. Germline CDR1 is DFQATT and CDR2 is SNEGSKA (reference sequence). The chain's CDR3 is CSARDGKGRNNEQFF. The CDR3 coding sequence is TGCAGTGCTAGAGATGGTAAAGGGAGGAACAATGAGCAGTTCTTC.

V usage is TRBV20-1 and J usage is TRBJ2-3; 10 nucleotides line up with TRBD2. The CDR3 is 18 residues long. With V trimmed by 1 base and J by 4 bases, 14 bases remained unmatched. The germline gives CDR1 DFQATT, CDR2 SNEGSKA (reference sequence). The CDR3 sequence is CSARAITPASGGPDTQYF. The CDR3 DNA follows: TGCAGTGCTAGAGCGATTACCCCCGCTAGCGGGGGCCCAGATACGCAGTATTTT.

This clonotype was seen many times. The rearrangement joins TRBV5-1 to TRBJ1-1, with D tentatively TRBD1 (5 bases). The V and J ends lost 2 bases and 4 bases respectively, with 15 bases between them. The CDR3 totals 15 residues. Germline CDR1 SGHRS, CDR2 YFSETQ. This CDR3 is CASSFSGQGGTEAFF. The CDR3 coding sequence is TGCGCCAGCAGCTTCAGTGGGCAGGGCGGCACTGAAGCTTTCTTT. Full variable domain (missing parts from reference TRBV5-1 and TRBJ1-1): KAGVTQTPRYLIKTRGQQVTLSCSPISGHRSVSWYQQTPGQGLQFLFEYFSETQRNKGNFPGRFSGRQFSNSRSEMNVSTLELGDSALYLCASSFSGQGGTEAFFGQGTRLTVV.

This clonotype was counted a few times. The chain joins TRBV28 to TRBJ2-5; perhaps TRBD2 as D (6 bases). The CDR3 has 14 residues. Trimming stripped 8 bases from V and 5 bases from J, with 18 bases between. Germline values: CDR1 MDHEN, CDR2 SYDVKM. As DNA, the CDR3 is TGTGCCAGCTCTGACCAGGGAGGAGGGGAGACCCAGTACTTC. It specifies CASSDQGGGETQYF. The whole variable domain, filled in from reference TRBV28 and TRBJ2-5, reads DVKVTQSSRYLVKRTGEKVFLECVQDMDHENMFWYRQDPGLGLRLIYFSYDVKMKEKGDIPEGYSVSREKKERFSLILESASTNQTSMYLCASSDQGGGETQYFGPGTRLLVL.